This TCR beta chain was profiled in a study of blood T cell repertoires in COVID-19. The method was immunoSEQ multiplex PCR; TCRdb's version includes in-frame clones alone and lacks a portion of them. The sample consists of about 310,000 clones, about nine tenths of them appearing once. This clone was found a few times. The CDR3 has 15 residues. V gave up 8 bases and J gave up 7 bases; unmatched junction bases: 7. Germline V gene lookup returns CDR1 LNHDA and CDR2 SQIVND (reference sequence). The chain joins TRBV19 to TRBJ1-6, with TRBD1 identical over 11 bases. This TCR derives from a man between 50 and 59 years old with active or convalescent COVID-19. Sequencing input: peripheral blood. The CDR3 DNA reads as TGTGCCAGTGGGGATCGGGACAGGGGGAATTCACCCCTCCACTTT. This codes for CASGDRDRGNSPLHF.